Listed below are T cell receptor beta chains from one sample, sequenced in a study of cytomegalovirus exposure and HLA in healthy donors. Sequencing was performed with immunoSEQ multiplex PCR; in TCRdb, only in-frame clones are kept and a portion is missing. The table includes 180,000 or so clones, approximately 85% detected once. Sample: PBMCs. These receptors were collected from a man between 18 and 35 years old in good health and CMV-seropositive. CDR3s include the opening cysteine and the closing phenylalanine or tryptophan. The order of the fields is clone size, V gene, J gene, D gene, CDR3 DNA, CDR3 protein. The D gene is left open where the match is weak. Some rows mark clone size as missing; the rest say once, few, many or name a class of expanded clone.

once	TRBV28	TRBJ1-2	.	TGTGCCAGCAGTTTTTCAGGGGACTATGGCTACACCTTC	CASSFSGDYGYTF
.	TRBV4-3	TRBJ2-1	.	TGCGCCAGCAGCCCAGAGGCGGACTACAATGAGCAGTTCTTC	CASSPEADYNEQFF
.	TRBV12-5	TRBJ2-1	.	TGTGCTAGTTCCGGGACACCCTACAATGAGCAGTTCTTC	CASSGTPYNEQFF
.	TRBV7-6	TRBJ1-1	.	TGTGCCAGCAGCTCTGGAGTCCTCAAGAACACTGAAGCTTTCTTT	CASSSGVLKNTEAFF
.	TRBV6-1	TRBJ2-7	.	TGTGCCAGCAGATCAAGAGTCTACGAGCAGTACTTC	CASRSRVYEQYF
once	TRBV19	TRBJ2-7	.	TGTGCCAGTAGCTCCCAGGGGGGACTGAAATCCTACGAGCAGTACTTC	CASSSQGGLKSYEQYF
.	TRBV29-1	TRBJ2-3	TRBD1	TGCAGCGTTGTGGCGGACAGGGATACGCAGTATTTT	CSVVADRDTQYF
.	TRBV9	TRBJ1-6	.	TGTGCCAGCAGCGTAGGCGGCTATAATTCACCCCTCCACTTT	CASSVGGYNSPLHF
.	TRBV7-8	TRBJ2-7	TRBD1	TGTGCCAGCAGCCGTACTGGGACAGCCTCCTACGAGCAGTACTTC	CASSRTGTASYEQYF
.	TRBV6-5	TRBJ2-1	TRBD2	TGTGCCAGCAGTTTTAGGACTAGCTACAATGAGCAGTTCTTC	CASSFRTSYNEQFF
.	TRBV6-1	TRBJ2-3	TRBD2	TGTGCCAGCAGTGAAACTAGCGGGGGGTCAACAGATACGCAGTATTTT	CASSETSGGSTDTQYF
.	TRBV4-1	TRBJ2-7	.	TGCGCCAGCAGCCAAGGTAACAGGGCGAACTACGAGCAGTACTTC	CASSQGNRANYEQYF
.	TRBV2	TRBJ2-2	TRBD2	TGTGCCAGCACCGGCGGGGGGGCTAACACCGGGGAGCTGTTTTTT	CASTGGGANTGELFF
.	TRBV6-5	TRBJ2-1	.	TGTGCCAGCAGCCCAACTTCTCCCCCCTACAATGAGCAGTTCTTC	CASSPTSPPYNEQFF
.	TRBV27	TRBJ1-4	TRBD1	TGTGCCAGCAGTTTAGGGGCCAGGGGGCGCGAAAAACTGTTTTTT	CASSLGARGREKLFF
few	TRBV5-4	TRBJ1-4	.	TGTGCCAGCAGCCGCGTGGACATGAATGAAAAACTGTTTTTT	CASSRVDMNEKLFF
.	TRBV9	TRBJ2-7	.	TGTGCCAGCAGCGTCGGTGGACAGTCCCACGAGCAGTACTTC	CASSVGGQSHEQYF
.	TRBV7-6	TRBJ2-3	TRBD1	TGTGCCAGCAGCAAAACAGGGGGCACAGATACGCAGTATTTT	CASSKTGGTDTQYF
few	TRBV19	TRBJ2-7	TRBD1	TGTGCCAGTAGTGTGCCGGGACAGGGGTACAACGAGCAGTACTTC	CASSVPGQGYNEQYF
.	TRBV9	TRBJ2-5	TRBD2	TGTGCCAGCAGCAAAGCGAGCGGGGGACAAGAGACCCAGTACTTC	CASSKASGGQETQYF
.	TRBV9	TRBJ1-3	.	TGCGCCAGCAGTGCAGACAGCAACTCTGGAAACACCATATATTTT	CASSADSNSGNTIYF
.	TRBV18	TRBJ1-3	.	TGTGCCAGCTCACCCGGAGCTGGAAACACCATATATTTT	CASSPGAGNTIYF
.	TRBV5-1	TRBJ2-5	.	TGCGCCAGCAGGGCTAGTGGGCAAGAGACCCAGTACTTC	CASRASGQETQYF
.	TRBV5-6	TRBJ2-3	TRBD2	TGTGCCAGCAGCTTGGGACTAGCGGCCACAGATACGCAGTATTTT	CASSLGLAATDTQYF
few	TRBV2	TRBJ1-1	.	TGTGCCAGCAGCCCCTCGGGAACAGGAGGGACTGAAGCTTTCTTT	CASSPSGTGGTEAFF
.	TRBV7-2	TRBJ2-7	.	TGTGCCAGCAGCGAGAGCCCCTACGAGCAGTACTTC	CASSESPYEQYF
once	TRBV9	TRBJ2-5	.	TGTGCCAGCAGCGTAGGACCCCGAGGAGAGACCCAGTACTTC	CASSVGPRGETQYF
.	TRBV7-6	TRBJ1-4	.	TGTGCCAGCAGCCCGGGGAGGGAGGAAAAACTGTTTTTT	CASSPGREEKLFF
few	TRBV6-1	TRBJ1-1	TRBD1	TGTGCCAGCTACTGGGGACAGGCAGCAGTTTTCTTT	CASYWGQAAVFF
.	TRBV6-1	TRBJ2-1	.	TGTGCCAGCAGTGAAGTCAAACTAGGGAATGAGCAGTTCTTC	CASSEVKLGNEQFF
once	TRBV2	TRBJ1-3	TRBD1	TGTGCCAGCAGTGAACTTGGACAGGGGTTTGGAAACACCATATATTTT	CASSELGQGFGNTIYF
.	TRBV19	TRBJ2-7	TRBD1	TGTGCCAGTAGTGGGGACAGGGGGACCTACGAGCAGTACTTC	CASSGDRGTYEQYF
.	TRBV25-1	TRBJ1-1	TRBD1	TGTGCCAGCAGTGCCCCGGACAGGGGGAACACTGAAGCTTTCTTT	CASSAPDRGNTEAFF
.	TRBV5-1	TRBJ2-7	.	TGCGCCAGCAGCTTGGTCGGGTCCTCCTACGAGCAGTACTTC	CASSLVGSSYEQYF
.	TRBV12-2	TRBJ2-3	.	TGTGCAAGTCGCTTAGCGGACAGGTACAAACCGTGGACATCCCAAAGAGCCACAGATACGCAGTATTTT	CASRLADRYKPWTSQRATDTQYF
.	TRBV7-9	TRBJ2-1	.	TGTGCCAGCAGCGCAACCATCTCCGGGGGAGCTGAGCAGTTCTTC	CASSATISGGAEQFF
once	TRBV13	TRBJ2-5	TRBD1	TGTGCCAGCAGCTTGACCGGGACAGGTTTCCAAGAGACCCAGTACTTC	CASSLTGTGFQETQYF
.	TRBV30	TRBJ2-5	.	TGTGCCTGGAGTTCCCTAGATGAGCAAGAGACCCAGTACTTC	CAWSSLDEQETQYF
.	TRBV4-1	TRBJ1-2	.	TGCGCCAGCAGCCAAGATGCCAGGGGCGGCTATGGCTACACCTTC	CASSQDARGGYGYTF
.	TRBV27	TRBJ2-3	TRBD2	TGTGCCAGCAGTATCCAGCGGGGGAGCAGCACAGATACGCAGTATTTT	CASSIQRGSSTDTQYF
.	TRBV5-1	TRBJ1-3	.	TGCGCCAGCAGCTTGGCGTCGCGGGGGTCTTCTGGAAACACCATATATTTT	CASSLASRGSSGNTIYF
once	TRBV9	TRBJ1-6	.	TGTGCCAGCAGCGTAGGGGGCCCAAGGAATTCACCCCTCCACTTT	CASSVGGPRNSPLHF
few	TRBV9	TRBJ1-2	.	TGTGCCAGCAGCGTAGAAGCCACCAACTATGGCTACACCTTC	CASSVEATNYGYTF
once	TRBV14	TRBJ1-2	TRBD1	TGTGCCAGCAGCCGACAGGGTCTCTATGGCTACACCTTC	CASSRQGLYGYTF
.	TRBV5-1	TRBJ2-7	.	TGCGCCAGCAGCTCGGACTACCCGAGCTACGAGCAGTACTTC	CASSSDYPSYEQYF
.	TRBV19	TRBJ2-6	.	TGTGCCAGTAGTATAGGCCCAGCCAGGGCGGCCTCTGGGGCCAACGTCCTGGCTTTC	CASSIGPARAASGANVLAF
.	TRBV6-5	TRBJ1-1	TRBD1	TGTGCCAGCAGTTACTCGGGGACTCCAGGGGGAGCTTTCTTT	CASSYSGTPGGAFF
once	TRBV6-1	TRBJ2-5	.	TGTGCCAGCAGTGAAGCCGCCGGAGAGACCCAGTACTTC	CASSEAAGETQYF
.	TRBV7-9	TRBJ2-5	TRBD2	TGTGCCAGCAGCTTAGCAATCCGCGCTGTCCGGGGGGATCAAGAGACCCAGTACTTC	CASSLAIRAVRGDQETQYF
.	TRBV5-1	TRBJ2-1	TRBD2	TGCGCCAGCAGCTTGGAGGCTAGCGGCTACTACAATGAGCAGTTCTTC	CASSLEASGYYNEQFF
.	TRBV9	TRBJ2-3	TRBD2	TGTGCCAGCAGCCGATCAGGGACTAGCGGGGTAAATACGCAGTATTTT	CASSRSGTSGVNTQYF
.	TRBV25-1	TRBJ1-4	.	TGTGCCAGCAGTGACAACCTATACCGGGATGAAAAACTGTTTTTT	CASSDNLYRDEKLFF
.	TRBV10-3	TRBJ2-7	TRBD1	TGTGCCATCAGGAGACAGGGGGGGGTCGACGAGCAGTACTTC	CAIRRQGGVDEQYF
.	TRBV6-1	TRBJ1-2	.	TGTGCCAGCAGCCTTGCCACAGGGTCTAACTATGGCTACACCTTC	CASSLATGSNYGYTF